The entry below describes one T cell receptor beta chain. The CDR3 loop spans 17 amino acids. Germline values: CDR1 SGHRS, CDR2 YFSETQ. The V and J ends lost 0 bases and 8 bases, in that order; junction bases with no gene match: 12. The entry originates in a study of blood T cell repertoires in COVID-19. Study-wide context: There were acute and convalescent COVID-19 samples, and they came from the United States, Italy and Spain. In each case, the material was cDNA or gDNA derived from T cells, B-cell-depleted T cells, or PBMCs.

Original handling: Nucleated cell counts were estimated from reference gene primer amplification. Clones were read by immunoSEQ multiplex PCR, and TCRdb kept only the in-frame ones, dropping some. D and trimming were read from the DNA, whereas the V and J calls and clone size are those reported in that table. The repertoire includes some 41,000 clones, around 90% of them detected once, and approximately 8.9% sits in the top ten. The TCR originated in a woman of 80 years or more with active COVID-19. The material sequenced was peripheral blood. This chain connects TRBV5-1 to TRBJ1-2, with 11 bases identical to TRBD1. CDR3 protein: CASSLAGTGGTRYGYTF. CDR3 DNA sequence: TGCGCCAGCAGCTTGGCCGGGACAGGGGGGACTCGGTACGGCTACACCTTC.